What follows describes a single T cell receptor (beta chain). The antigen remains unidentified. Both 60 Vbeta primers and 13 Jbeta primers went into the PCR. The table came from immunoSEQ multiplex PCR; TCRdb's copy has only in-frame clones and leaves some out. Among some 150,000 clones listed, 60% to 80% were seen once. This sample is drawn from a study of cytomegalovirus exposure and HLA in healthy donors. The CDR3 loop spans 15 amino acids. V lost 1 base, J lost 3 bases, and 11 bases lay in between. Germline V gene data show CDR1 as KGHSH and CDR2 as LQKENI. Study-wide results and caveats: Researchers counted roughly 150 TCR beta chains as cytomegalovirus-associated. What TCR beta sequences reportedly achieved was accurate prediction of HLA-A and HLA-B alleles in most subjects.

Sequencing was done on a sample of PBMCs. The chain combines TRBV18 with TRBJ2-3; D unresolved. The origin of this receptor is a young man in good health and CMV-seropositive. CDR3 nucleotides: TGTGCCAGCTCACCACTCCAGACTGGGACAGATACGCAGTATTTT. Encoded protein: CASSPLQTGTDTQYF.